Presented here are 23 T cell receptor beta chains from one specimen sequenced in a study of a mutant IDH1 vaccine in newly diagnosed glioma. The sample's time point: week 5, during vaccination. Every single dose of the vaccine, 300 ug of mutant IDH1 20-mer peptide, came with topical imiquimod. Some clones are missing from TCRdb's copy, which holds only in-frame ones; the method was immunoSEQ multiplex PCR. The sample includes nearly 55,000 clones, 75% to 85% of them seen just once. No antigen has been assigned to these receptors. The sample consisted of PBMCs, taken from a glioma patient whose treatment included an IDH1 peptide vaccine. The receptors derive from a young man with glioma.

V usage is TRBV28 and J usage is TRBJ2-5; TRBD1 agrees at 9 bases. The CDR3 loop spans 15 amino acids. The trim removed 5 bases at V and 3 bases at J, leaving 7 bases unmatched. The germline gives CDR1 MDHEN, CDR2 SYDVKM. The CDR3 spells CASSAPGTGKETQYF. The CDR3, as DNA: TGTGCCAGCAGTGCACCCGGGACAGGGAAAGAGACCCAGTACTTC.

V usage is TRBV5-1 and J usage is TRBJ2-2; D could derive from TRBD1 or TRBD2 (5 bases each). Looked up from germline, CDR1 is SGHRS and CDR2 is YFSETQ. This CDR3 has 14 residues. With 5 bases removed from V and 2 bases from J, the gap between germline ends came to 10 bases. DNA of the CDR3: TGCGCCAGCAGTAGAGGGGACAACACCGGGGAGCTGTTTTTT. Residues: CASSRGDNTGELFF.

This clone was seen only once. The chain has TRBV5-6 and TRBJ2-7; TRBD1 might be the D (5 bases). This CDR3 comprises 15 residues. Germline values: CDR1 SGHDT, CDR2 YYEEEE. Trimming took off 2 bases at V and 0 bases at J, with 12 bases between the two ends. The CDR3 coding sequence is TGTGCCAGCAGCTTACCGGACACCCGCTCCTACGAGCAGTACTTC. Amino acids: CASSLPDTRSYEQYF.

Concerning this clone: The junction departs from the called germline gene at one end, perhaps through a read error. The chain recombines TRBV6-5 with TRBJ1-1; tentative D call: TRBD1 (5 bases). Germline V CDR1 and CDR2: MNHEY, SVGAGI. The CDR3 covers 13 residues. CDR3 amino acids: CASSLGTAGTRVF. The DNA for the CDR3 is TGTGCCAGCAGCCTCGGGACCGCAGGTACCCGAGTTTTT.

V and J are TRBV14 and TRBJ1-1, with 7 bases lining up with TRBD1. The CDR3 covers 15 residues. V shed 0 bases and J 7 bases; nucleotides not matched to a gene: 8. Germline assignment: CDR1 SGHDN and CDR2 FVKESK. This CDR3 is CASSQDRRQGFEAFF. DNA of the CDR3: TGTGCCAGCAGCCAAGATCGTCGACAGGGCTTTGAAGCTTTCTTT.

V usage is TRBV5-8 and J usage is TRBJ1-1; D might be TRBD1 (5 bases). The CDR3 is made up of 13 amino acids. Between the trimmed V and J ends, which lost 6 bases and 6 bases, there was a span of 15 bases. Germline V lookup: CDR1 SGHTS, CDR2 YDEGEE. The CDR3: CASTLGQGPEAFF. The CDR3 coding sequence is TGTGCCAGCACCCTGGGGCAGGGCCCTGAAGCTTTCTTT.

The V call is TRBV5-4, the J call TRBJ1-4, with TRBD1 matching over 8 bases. Germline trimming cut 4 bases from V and 2 bases from J; bases unmatched to any gene: 4. CDR1 and CDR2 from the germline V gene are SGHNT and YYREEE (reference sequence). The CDR3 is 15 residues long. CDR3 nucleotides: TGTGCCAGCAGCATCCGGACAGGGACTAATGAAAAACTGTTTTTT. Translation: CASSIRTGTNEKLFF.

The chain has TRBV2 and TRBJ1-5; no reliable D call. Trimming took off 2 bases at V and 0 bases at J, with 8 bases between the two ends. This CDR3 is built from 15 residues. Germline V gene lookup returns CDR1 SNHLY and CDR2 FYNNEI. The CDR3 spells CASSETTISNQPQHF. The CDR3 DNA reads as TGTGCCAGCAGTGAAACGACTATTAGCAATCAGCCCCAGCATTTT.

This clone has only one observation. The rearrangement uses TRBV5-1 and TRBJ1-2; D gene unclear. V was shortened by 7 bases and J by 8 bases, with 15 bases between the two germline ends. The CDR3 is made up of 12 amino acids. The germline CDR1 and CDR2 sequences are SGHRS and YFSETQ. The CDR3 loop reads CASAEDSGGYTF. The CDR3 DNA is TGCGCCAGCGCCGAGGATTCAGGCGGCTACACCTTC.

This clone turned up a few times. This chain joins TRBV19 and TRBJ1-5; D uncertain. Trimming took off 7 bases at V and 0 bases at J, with 7 bases between the two ends. Germline V lookup: CDR1 LNHDA, CDR2 SQIVND (reference sequence). This CDR3 region has 13 residues. The CDR3 here is CASTTYSNQPQHF. CDR3 DNA: TGTGCCAGTACGACGTATAGCAATCAGCCCCAGCATTTT.

The rearrangement joins TRBV4-2 to TRBJ1-6, with TRBD1 identical over 12 bases. Germline trimming cut 0 bases from V and 5 bases from J; bases unmatched to any gene: 5. Germline loops: CDR1 LGHNA, CDR2 YNFKEQ. CDR3 size: 18 residues. The CDR3 coding sequence is TGTGCCAGCAGCCAAGATCAGGGACAGGGGGCTAATAATTCACCCCTCCACTTT. This sequence encodes CASSQDQGQGANNSPLHF.

The chain carries TRBV5-5 and TRBJ2-2; tentatively, D is TRBD1 (6 bases). The CDR3 totals 14 residues. The V gene's germline CDR1 is SGHKS and CDR2 YYEKEE (reference sequence). Trimming took off 4 bases at V and 6 bases at J, with 13 bases between the two ends. CDR3 sequence: CASSGTGSPGELFF. CDR3 nucleotides: TGTGCCAGCAGCGGTACAGGGTCGCCCGGGGAGCTGTTTTTT.

This clone occurred once. The CDR3: CASSFLGRAYEQYF. As DNA, the CDR3 is TGTGCCAGCAGCTTCCTGGGTAGGGCCTACGAGCAGTACTTC. The chain employs TRBV5-5 and TRBJ2-7; D is unresolved. CDR1 and CDR2 from the germline V gene are SGHKS and YYEKEE (reference sequence). Trimming shortened V by 2 bases and J by 2 bases, and 11 bases separated the two germline ends. The CDR3 runs to 14 residues.

The rearrangement uses TRBV19 and TRBJ1-4, with a weak D call TRBD1 (5 bases). Germline CDR1 and CDR2: LNHDA and SQIVND (reference sequence). V lost 7 bases, J lost 4 bases, and 13 bases lay in between. The CDR3 has 14 residues. The CDR3 protein is CASNNGGYNEKLFF. The CDR3 DNA follows: TGTGCCAGTAATAATGGGGGATATAATGAAAAACTGTTTTTT. The variable domain in full, with the rest retrieved from reference TRBV19 and TRBJ1-4, is DGGITQSPKYLFRKEGQNVTLSCEQNLNHDAMYWYRQDPGQGLRLIYYSQIVNDFQKGDIAEGYSVSREKKESFPLTVTSAQKNPTAFYLCASNNGGYNEKLFFGSGTQLSVL.

The chain has TRBV18 and TRBJ2-2; TRBD2 aligns across 9 bases. CDR1 KGHSH and CDR2 LQKENI come from the germline V gene. This CDR3 is built from 17 residues. Trimming took 0 bases from V and 2 from J; bases not matched to a gene: 4. CDR3 nucleotide sequence: TGTGCCAGCTCACCACCGGAGCGGGGGGCTAACACCGGGGAGCTGTTTTTT. Protein: CASSPPERGANTGELFF.

The V gene is TRBV30, the J gene TRBJ1-6; no clear D gene. Trimming took off 4 bases at V and 0 bases at J, with 10 bases between the two ends. This CDR3 region has 15 residues. From germline, CDR1 is GTSNPN and CDR2 SVGIG (reference sequence). CDR3 DNA sequence: TGTGCCTGGACCCTAGGTGGCTCCTATAATTCACCCCTCCACTTT. It codes for CAWTLGGSYNSPLHF.

The CDR3 DNA is TGTGCCAGCAGCCACTACGGGACAGGGAGAACCGGGGAGCTGTTTTTT. This translates into CASSHYGTGRTGELFF. The gene calls are TRBV14 and TRBJ2-2; 9 bases map to TRBD1. The J segment lost 5 bases and the V segment lost 3 bases, leaving 7 bases of the junction unmatched. Germline V gene lookup returns CDR1 SGHDN and CDR2 FVKESK. The CDR3 length is 16 residues.

V gene TRBV10-3 combines with J gene TRBJ1-5, with D tentatively TRBD1 (5 bases). Germline lookup yields CDR1 ENHRY and CDR2 SYGVKD. This CDR3 has 14 residues. The V end lost 4 bases, the J end lost 3 bases, and 10 bases lay between the germline ends. The CDR3 is CAISGGTSNQPQHF. In DNA, the CDR3 is TGTGCCATCAGTGGTGGGACCTCCAATCAGCCCCAGCATTTT.

In its sample, this clone was seen once. This chain joins TRBV7-2 and TRBJ2-2; perhaps TRBD1 as D (6 bases). V shed 5 bases and J shed 5 bases, with 15 bases lying between them. The CDR3 covers 15 residues. Looked up from germline, CDR1 is SGHTA and CDR2 is FQGNSA. The CDR3 DNA follows: TGTGCCAGCAGCCGGACAGTCGGAGGTACCGGGGAGCTGTTTTTT. This translates into CASSRTVGGTGELFF.

Only a few counts were recorded for this clone. V usage is TRBV7-8 and J usage is TRBJ1-5; 7 bases fit TRBD1. The germline gives CDR1 SGHVS, CDR2 FQNEAQ. The CDR3 loop spans 16 amino acids. V shed 4 bases and J 1 base; nucleotides not matched to a gene: 7. The CDR3 protein is CASSSLDRLSNQPQHF. The CDR3 bases are TGTGCCAGCAGCTCTCTGGACAGGTTGAGCAATCAGCCCCAGCATTTT.

The chain carries TRBV14 and TRBJ2-3, with a weak D call TRBD1 (6 bases). The CDR3 covers 16 residues. V was cut by 4 bases and J by 0 bases, with 14 bases left in between. The V gene's germline CDR1 is SGHDN and CDR2 FVKESK. Here the CDR3 reads CASSPRTAISTDTQYF. CDR3 in DNA: TGTGCCAGCAGCCCGCGGACAGCGATAAGCACAGATACGCAGTATTTT.

J is TRBJ1-4 and V is TRBV30, with TRBD1 as a possible D gene (6 bases). The germline gives CDR1 GTSNPN, CDR2 SVGIG (reference sequence). The CDR3 extends over 17 amino acids. Between the trimmed V and J ends, which lost 4 bases and 11 bases, there was a span of 29 bases. CDR3 loop: CAWTHTGRGSFRRKLFF. The CDR3, as DNA: TGTGCCTGGACCCACACAGGGAGGGGTTCCTTTAGAAGGAAACTGTTTTTT. The whole variable domain, remainder taken from reference TRBV30 and TRBJ1-4, is SQTIHQWPATLVQPVGSPLSLECTVEGTSNPNLYWYRQAAGRGLQLLFYSVGIGQISSEVPQNLSASRPQDRQFILSSKKLLLSDSGFYLCAWTHTGRGSFRRKLFFGSGTQLSVL.

CDR3 sequence (DNA): TGTGCCAGCAGCGTAGGAGATCGGGCCGGGAACACTGAAGCTTTCTTT. This codes for CASSVGDRAGNTEAFF. The chain couples TRBV9 to TRBJ1-1, with no clear D. V shed 0 bases and J shed 1 base, with 13 bases lying between them. CDR3 length equals 16 residues. In germline, CDR1 is SGDLS, CDR2 YYNGEE.